This TCR beta chain stems from a study of control samples from healthy donors and cancer patients. The CDR3 runs to 14 residues. Trimming at V came to 0 bases and at J to 7 bases, leaving 3 bases not matched to a gene. Germline V lookup: CDR1 SGHRS, CDR2 YFSETQ. Data came from immunoSEQ multiplex PCR; TCRdb stores just in-frame clones and leaves some out. Here the sample spans 50,000 or so clones, 88% being singletons. The V gene is TRBV5-1, the J gene TRBJ2-1, with 8 bases aligning to TRBD2. The material sequenced was blood. This TCR was recovered from a man aged 50 to 59 in good health. Written as DNA, the CDR3 is TGCGCCAGCAGCTTGGAGGTAGCGGGGAATGAGCAGTTCTTC. This translates into CASSLEVAGNEQFF.